This is a list of T cell receptor beta chains from one sample in a study of control samples from healthy donors and cancer patients. Here immunoSEQ multiplex PCR was the method, and the copy in TCRdb shows in-frame clones only, minus some. Seen here are about 230,000 clones, 82% observed once, and the top ten hold 13%. Sequencing was performed on PBMCs. These receptors were collected from a woman aged 55-69 years with lung cancer. CDR3s include the opening cysteine and the closing phenylalanine or tryptophan. Fields, in order: CDR3 length, V gene, D gene, CDR3 protein. A D gene is named only where the DNA matches it firmly.

CDR3 length: 17; V gene: TRBV6-1; D gene: NA; CDR3 protein: CASSEVQVRPSTDTQYF
CDR3 length: 16; V gene: TRBV5-4; D gene: NA; CDR3 protein: CASSAGGEQGIYGYTF
CDR3 length: 15; V gene: TRBV11-2; D gene: NA; CDR3 protein: CASSPLGGANTEAFF
CDR3 length: 15; V gene: TRBV11-2; D gene: NA; CDR3 protein: CASSYPFGGQETQYF
CDR3 length: 16; V gene: TRBV21-1; D gene: NA; CDR3 protein: CASRGTSGGSQETQYF
CDR3 length: 14; V gene: TRBV5-5; D gene: TRBD2; CDR3 protein: CASSFSGSSYERYF
CDR3 length: 14; V gene: TRBV10-3; D gene: TRBD1; CDR3 protein: CAIQGQGAAGELFF
CDR3 length: 13; V gene: TRBV6-6; D gene: TRBD1; CDR3 protein: CASSNQGAGGYTF
CDR3 length: 14; V gene: TRBV6-5; D gene: NA; CDR3 protein: CASSPGLMNTEAFF
CDR3 length: 14; V gene: TRBV7-8; D gene: NA; CDR3 protein: CASSLEAGVYEQYF
CDR3 length: 15; V gene: TRBV3-1/TRBV3-2; D gene: TRBD1; CDR3 protein: CASSDNRGRGTEAFF
CDR3 length: 12; V gene: TRBV7-9; D gene: NA; CDR3 protein: CASSPGLETQYF
CDR3 length: 15; V gene: TRBV11-2; D gene: TRBD2; CDR3 protein: CASSLRLAGSYIQYF
CDR3 length: 16; V gene: TRBV7-9; D gene: NA; CDR3 protein: CASSPGRDSGNQPQHF
CDR3 length: 14; V gene: TRBV7-9; D gene: NA; CDR3 protein: CASSLAQQVTEAFF
CDR3 length: 15; V gene: TRBV28; D gene: NA; CDR3 protein: CASSLIGPFAYEQYF
CDR3 length: 15; V gene: TRBV18; D gene: NA; CDR3 protein: CASSPPGASGTQAFF
CDR3 length: 11; V gene: TRBV6-5; D gene: NA; CDR3 protein: CASSLYGEQYF
CDR3 length: 19; V gene: TRBV6-1; D gene: NA; CDR3 protein: CASSEAFRSPQARNQPQHF
CDR3 length: 17; V gene: TRBV5-1; D gene: NA; CDR3 protein: CASSSTPGAGNNSPLHF
CDR3 length: 15; V gene: TRBV3-1/TRBV3-2; D gene: NA; CDR3 protein: CASSQVFGRNNEQFF
CDR3 length: 14; V gene: TRBV14; D gene: TRBD1; CDR3 protein: CASSRTGMSTEAFF
CDR3 length: 12; V gene: TRBV27; D gene: NA; CDR3 protein: CASSSLLNEQFF
CDR3 length: 16; V gene: TRBV28; D gene: TRBD2; CDR3 protein: CASTEAGGSSYNEQFF
CDR3 length: 14; V gene: TRBV12-5; D gene: NA; CDR3 protein: CASGFQGTDQPQHF
CDR3 length: 12; V gene: TRBV6-6; D gene: NA; CDR3 protein: CASRPRSTEAFF
CDR3 length: 13; V gene: TRBV6-5; D gene: NA; CDR3 protein: CATRTHSSYEQYF
CDR3 length: 13; V gene: TRBV2; D gene: NA; CDR3 protein: CASRLEINEKLFF
CDR3 length: 14; V gene: TRBV6-5; D gene: NA; CDR3 protein: CASSYSPFTDTQYF
CDR3 length: 13; V gene: TRBV5-1; D gene: TRBD2; CDR3 protein: CASSPGGVNEQFF
CDR3 length: 12; V gene: TRBV10-3; D gene: NA; CDR3 protein: CAISERATLYTF
CDR3 length: 15; V gene: TRBV7-8; D gene: TRBD1; CDR3 protein: CASSFTGVREETQYF
CDR3 length: 17; V gene: TRBV24-1; D gene: TRBD1; CDR3 protein: CATSDARGQGAVGELFF
CDR3 length: 14; V gene: TRBV18; D gene: TRBD1; CDR3 protein: CASSPTGGVETQYF
CDR3 length: 14; V gene: TRBV11-1; D gene: NA; CDR3 protein: CASSLGTNRNEQFF